This T cell receptor (beta chain) was observed in a study of T cells in Graves' hyperthyroidism and ophthalmopathy. The CDR3 spans 13 residues. V was pared by 5 bases and J by 8 bases, with 9 bases of the junction left unmatched. The germline CDR1 and CDR2 sequences are SQVTM and ANQGSEA. The source material, RNA transcripts, was used to amplify TCR beta CDR3 regions. Primed by the HTBI set, a first-round RT-PCR was run on the TCR CDR3. In TCRdb, the multiplex PCR reads were re-called with MiXCR into one record per CDR3 protein. The table lists 400,000 or so distinct CDR3 sequences, approximately 15% of them singletons.

This sequence originates from a woman under 40 with Graves' ophthalmopathy. The sample comprised blood. The chain carries TRBV29-1 and TRBJ1-2; 9 bases are a match to TRBD1. DNA for the CDR3: TGCAGCGTTTTATCGGACAGGGGAGGAGGCTACACCTTC. This gives the protein CSVLSDRGGGYTF.